This T cell receptor beta chain came from a study of CD8 T cells in Susac syndrome. General study findings and limits: Susac-specific public clones found in total CD8+ repertoires numbered some 17, and those in CD8+ TEMRA repertoires numbered a few.

Random-hexamer reverse transcription was applied to roughly 0.5 to 1 ug RNA. MiXCR was run by TCRdb on the immunoSEQ multiplex PCR reads, yielding one entry per CDR3 protein. Of around 80,000 distinct CDR3 sequences listed, approximately 95% are singletons. Turning to this clonotype: The antigen is unknown.

J gave up 5 bases and V 4 bases, and 8 bases lay outside the gene matches. Germline assignment: CDR1 SGDLS and CDR2 YYNGEE. CDR3 length equals 16 residues. The sample comprised CD8+ T cells from PBMCs. The receptor comes from a human donor with Susac syndrome. The rearrangement joins TRBV9 to TRBJ2-5; TRBD2 agrees at 13 bases. CDR3 nucleotides: TGTGCCAGCAGCTTGACTAGCGGGGGGCCTGGGGAGACCCAGTACTTC. It yields the protein CASSLTSGGPGETQYF.